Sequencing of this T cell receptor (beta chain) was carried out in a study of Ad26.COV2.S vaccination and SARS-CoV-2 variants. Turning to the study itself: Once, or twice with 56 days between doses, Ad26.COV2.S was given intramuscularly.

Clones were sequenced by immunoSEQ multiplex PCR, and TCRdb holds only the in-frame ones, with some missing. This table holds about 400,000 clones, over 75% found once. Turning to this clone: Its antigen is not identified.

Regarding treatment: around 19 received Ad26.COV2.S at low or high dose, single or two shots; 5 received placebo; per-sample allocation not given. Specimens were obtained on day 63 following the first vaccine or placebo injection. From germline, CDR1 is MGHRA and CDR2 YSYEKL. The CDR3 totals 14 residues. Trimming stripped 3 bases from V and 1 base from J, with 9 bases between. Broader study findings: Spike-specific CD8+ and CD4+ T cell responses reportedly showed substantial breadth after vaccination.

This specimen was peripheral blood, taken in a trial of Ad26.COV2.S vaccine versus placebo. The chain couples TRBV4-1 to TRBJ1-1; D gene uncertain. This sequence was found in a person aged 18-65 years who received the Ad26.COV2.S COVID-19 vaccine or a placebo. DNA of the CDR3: TGCGCCAGCAGCCATATAATGGGGAACACTGAAGCTTTCTTT. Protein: CASSHIMGNTEAFF.